These T cell receptor beta chains were read from a single sample in a study of cytotoxic CD8 clonotypes in ibrutinib-treated CLL. The protocol was immunoSEQ multiplex PCR, while the TCRdb copy is restricted to in-frame clones and leaves out a portion. The sample yields tens of thousands of clones, roughly 76% seen once. The sample consisted of PBMCs, taken after 12 months of ibrutinib treatment. The receptors derive from a human donor with chronic lymphocytic leukemia. The CDR3 runs from the conserved cysteine through the conserved F or W. Expanded clones are given a class, and other clones once, few, many or no size at all.

J gene: TRBJ1-4
V gene: TRBV10-3
clone size: NA
CDR3 protein: CATRTNEKLFF

J gene: TRBJ1-3
V gene: TRBV5-8
clone size: NA
CDR3 protein: CASRPQFRGNTIYF

J gene: TRBJ1-1
V gene: TRBV28
clone size: once
CDR3 protein: CASSPGGVRAEAFF

J gene: TRBJ2-3
V gene: TRBV6-1
clone size: medium-sized
CDR3 protein: CASSESVGGPDTQYF

J gene: TRBJ1-1
V gene: TRBV5-1
clone size: NA
CDR3 protein: CASRRFRGGNTEAFF

J gene: TRBJ1-1
V gene: TRBV9
clone size: NA
CDR3 protein: CASSPRQDTEAFF

J gene: TRBJ2-2
V gene: TRBV5-1
clone size: NA
CDR3 protein: CASSLAWEVATGELFF

J gene: TRBJ1-2
V gene: TRBV27
clone size: NA
CDR3 protein: CASSLMAGGFGYTF

J gene: TRBJ1-2
V gene: TRBV5-1
clone size: NA
CDR3 protein: CASSDWDTRYYGYTF

J gene: TRBJ2-1
V gene: TRBV11-3
clone size: few
CDR3 protein: CASSLGGGSYNEQFF

J gene: TRBJ2-5
V gene: TRBV12-5
clone size: NA
CDR3 protein: CASGLGETQYF

J gene: TRBJ2-5
V gene: TRBV23-1
clone size: NA
CDR3 protein: CASTPTGKETQYF

J gene: TRBJ2-7
V gene: TRBV20-1
clone size: once
CDR3 protein: CSVGQTYEQYF

J gene: TRBJ1-2
V gene: TRBV18
clone size: NA
CDR3 protein: CASSRELGGNYGYTF

J gene: TRBJ2-3
V gene: TRBV9
clone size: NA
CDR3 protein: CASSVKLGPYTDTQYF

J gene: TRBJ2-1
V gene: TRBV7-8
clone size: NA
CDR3 protein: CASSFRGGFNEQFF

J gene: TRBJ1-3
V gene: TRBV4-1
clone size: NA
CDR3 protein: CASSQGRVTGNTIYF

J gene: TRBJ2-7
V gene: TRBV29-1
clone size: NA
CDR3 protein: CSVVRDSDYEQYF

J gene: TRBJ2-1
V gene: TRBV15
clone size: NA
CDR3 protein: CATSGIAAGRNEQFF

J gene: TRBJ2-1
V gene: TRBV4-1
clone size: NA
CDR3 protein: CASSQDSWVLAGVGLLF

J gene: TRBJ2-7
V gene: TRBV29-1
clone size: NA
CDR3 protein: CSVRKTGSYEQYF

J gene: TRBJ1-3
V gene: TRBV7-3
clone size: NA
CDR3 protein: CASSSAQGSSGNTIYF

J gene: TRBJ2-7
V gene: TRBV7-2
clone size: NA
CDR3 protein: CASSVSGGVSYEQYF

J gene: TRBJ1-4
V gene: TRBV7-2
clone size: NA
CDR3 protein: CASSLAVVGVRKLFF

J gene: TRBJ2-1
V gene: TRBV6-1
clone size: NA
CDR3 protein: CASSDSGGFIDEQFF

J gene: TRBJ2-5
V gene: TRBV7-2
clone size: NA
CDR3 protein: CASSGTSGGASRETQYF

J gene: TRBJ2-7
V gene: TRBV5-1
clone size: NA
CDR3 protein: CASSFTSGAYEQYF

J gene: TRBJ2-7
V gene: TRBV5-1
clone size: once
CDR3 protein: CASSLGQGPYEQYF

J gene: TRBJ2-7
V gene: TRBV27
clone size: NA
CDR3 protein: CASRTGVEQYF

J gene: TRBJ1-1
V gene: TRBV7-9
clone size: NA
CDR3 protein: CASRQGLAGTEAFF

J gene: TRBJ1-2
V gene: TRBV6-5
clone size: NA
CDR3 protein: CASSYSAGGYGYTF

J gene: TRBJ2-7
V gene: TRBV5-4
clone size: NA
CDR3 protein: CASRPGTNPYEQYF

J gene: TRBJ2-5
V gene: TRBV19
clone size: NA
CDR3 protein: CASSIASPPNQETQYF

J gene: TRBJ2-5
V gene: TRBV19
clone size: NA
CDR3 protein: CASSIVATGMWGQETQYF

J gene: TRBJ1-1
V gene: TRBV14
clone size: once
CDR3 protein: CASSQDRVKAFF

J gene: TRBJ2-7
V gene: TRBV6-1
clone size: NA
CDR3 protein: CASSALSQDGLEQYF

J gene: TRBJ1-3
V gene: TRBV1
clone size: NA
CDR3 protein: CTSSQSNRASSGNTIYF

J gene: TRBJ2-2
V gene: TRBV6-5
clone size: NA
CDR3 protein: CASSPGQGNTGELFF

J gene: TRBJ1-1
V gene: TRBV5-1
clone size: NA
CDR3 protein: CASSSPGARTEAFF

J gene: TRBJ2-5
V gene: TRBV5-1
clone size: NA
CDR3 protein: CASSFKRPLQETQYF

J gene: TRBJ1-2
V gene: TRBV27
clone size: NA
CDR3 protein: CASKRRAGSMDYGYTF

J gene: TRBJ2-7
V gene: TRBV7-9
clone size: NA
CDR3 protein: CASSSSGTGLHHEQYF

J gene: TRBJ1-4
V gene: TRBV10-3
clone size: NA
CDR3 protein: CAISESRESNEKLFF

J gene: TRBJ1-4
V gene: TRBV5-1
clone size: few
CDR3 protein: CASSEGTARGTEKLFF